These T cell receptor beta chains were read from a single sample in a study of cytomegalovirus exposure and HLA in healthy donors. Profiled with immunoSEQ multiplex PCR; TCRdb holds only in-frame clones, not every one. The sample holds approximately 100,000 clones, around 76% seen once. The sample was PBMCs. The receptors stem from a human donor in good health. Both conserved end residues are part of each CDR3. Each record gives: clone size, D gene, CDR3 length, V gene, J gene, CDR3 protein, CDR3 DNA. D genes are given only for firm matches. Not all rows give a size; the values are once, few, many and, for expanded clones, a class.

abundance: -
d_gene: TRBD1
len: 15
v_gene: TRBV6-5
j_gene: TRBJ1-2
CDR3aa: CASSYQGVSNYGYTF
CDR3nt: TGTGCCAGCAGTTACCAGGGGGTTAGTAACTATGGCTACACCTTC

abundance: -
d_gene: -
len: 15
v_gene: TRBV6-5
j_gene: TRBJ2-7
CDR3aa: CASSYSARGSYEQYF
CDR3nt: TGTGCCAGCAGTTACTCTGCAAGGGGCTCCTACGAGCAGTACTTC

abundance: -
d_gene: TRBD1
len: 15
v_gene: TRBV7-2
j_gene: TRBJ2-1
CDR3aa: CASSLGTGRYNEQFF
CDR3nt: TGTGCCAGCAGCTTAGGGACAGGGCGTTACAATGAGCAGTTCTTC

abundance: -
d_gene: -
len: 13
v_gene: TRBV19
j_gene: TRBJ1-1
CDR3aa: CASSFGSNTEAFF
CDR3nt: TGTGCCAGTAGTTTTGGCTCGAACACTGAAGCTTTCTTT

abundance: -
d_gene: TRBD2
len: 19
v_gene: TRBV7-2
j_gene: TRBJ2-2
CDR3aa: CASSFALAGGWGPSGELFF
CDR3nt: TGTGCCAGCAGCTTTGCTCTAGCGGGAGGCTGGGGCCCTTCCGGGGAGCTGTTTTTT

abundance: -
d_gene: TRBD2
len: 15
v_gene: TRBV30
j_gene: TRBJ2-3
CDR3aa: CAWSRASGYADTQYF
CDR3nt: TGTGCCTGGAGTAGGGCTAGCGGGTATGCAGATACGCAGTATTTT

abundance: few
d_gene: -
len: 15
v_gene: TRBV5-5
j_gene: TRBJ2-2
CDR3aa: CASSLSSYNTGELFF
CDR3nt: TGTGCCAGCAGCTTGTCCAGTTATAACACCGGGGAGCTGTTTTTT

abundance: -
d_gene: -
len: 14
v_gene: TRBV6-4
j_gene: TRBJ1-6
CDR3aa: CASSESSRGSPLHF
CDR3nt: TGTGCCAGCAGTGAGTCGTCTAGGGGTTCACCCCTCCACTTT

abundance: -
d_gene: -
len: 12
v_gene: TRBV6-6
j_gene: TRBJ1-1
CDR3aa: CASSPAGAEAFF
CDR3nt: TGTGCCAGCAGTCCCGCCGGGGCTGAAGCTTTCTTT

abundance: -
d_gene: TRBD1
len: 16
v_gene: TRBV5-1
j_gene: TRBJ2-2
CDR3aa: CASSLGDRVDTGELFF
CDR3nt: TGCGCCAGCAGCTTGGGGGACAGAGTGGACACCGGGGAGCTGTTTTTT

abundance: -
d_gene: TRBD1
len: 15
v_gene: TRBV5-1
j_gene: TRBJ2-1
CDR3aa: CASSRGTGVINEQFF
CDR3nt: TGCGCCAGCAGCCGCGGTACAGGGGTCATCAATGAGCAGTTCTTC

abundance: few
d_gene: -
len: 13
v_gene: TRBV5-6
j_gene: TRBJ1-1
CDR3aa: CASSYRSRGEAFF
CDR3nt: TGTGCCAGCAGCTATAGGTCCAGGGGTGAAGCTTTCTTT

abundance: -
d_gene: TRBD1
len: 14
v_gene: TRBV10-3
j_gene: TRBJ1-6
CDR3aa: CAVSLDRINSPLHF
CDR3nt: TGTGCCGTCAGCCTGGACAGGATAAATTCACCCCTCCACTTT

abundance: -
d_gene: -
len: 16
v_gene: TRBV19
j_gene: TRBJ2-1
CDR3aa: CASSTSAPDYHNEQFF
CDR3nt: TGTGCCAGTAGTACATCTGCCCCGGACTACCACAATGAGCAGTTCTTC

abundance: -
d_gene: TRBD1
len: 16
v_gene: TRBV6-6
j_gene: TRBJ1-4
CDR3aa: CASSKIPGQGEEKLFF
CDR3nt: TGTGCCAGCAGTAAGATTCCGGGACAGGGGGAGGAAAAACTGTTTTTT

abundance: -
d_gene: -
len: 16
v_gene: TRBV19
j_gene: TRBJ2-5
CDR3aa: CASSIRGTSAKETQYF
CDR3nt: TGTGCCAGTAGTATAAGGGGAACCTCGGCCAAAGAGACCCAGTACTTC

abundance: -
d_gene: TRBD1
len: 19
v_gene: TRBV7-9
j_gene: TRBJ1-3
CDR3aa: CASSFLDRGFMSPEDTIYF
CDR3nt: TGTGCCAGCAGCTTCCTGGACAGGGGATTCATGTCGCCAGAGGACACCATATATTTT

abundance: -
d_gene: -
len: 14
v_gene: TRBV7-9
j_gene: TRBJ2-6
CDR3aa: CASSYLSGANVLTF
CDR3nt: TGTGCCAGCAGCTATCTCTCTGGGGCCAACGTCCTGACTTTC

abundance: -
d_gene: -
len: 16
v_gene: TRBV19
j_gene: TRBJ2-1
CDR3aa: CASSPVPAGSYNEQFF
CDR3nt: TGTGCCAGTAGTCCGGTCCCGGCAGGGTCCTACAATGAGCAGTTCTTC

abundance: -
d_gene: TRBD1
len: 13
v_gene: TRBV25-1
j_gene: TRBJ1-4
CDR3aa: CASRGQGGEKLFF
CDR3nt: TGTGCCAGCAGAGGACAGGGAGGGGAAAAACTGTTTTTT

abundance: -
d_gene: -
len: 15
v_gene: TRBV19
j_gene: TRBJ2-2
CDR3aa: CASNSDSAIAGELFF
CDR3nt: TGTGCCAGTAACTCGGACTCGGCTATCGCCGGGGAGCTGTTTTTT

abundance: -
d_gene: TRBD2
len: 17
v_gene: TRBV4-1
j_gene: TRBJ2-5
CDR3aa: CASSQVRTSGFQETQYF
CDR3nt: TGCGCCAGCAGCCAAGTTCGGACTAGCGGGTTCCAAGAGACCCAGTACTTC

abundance: -
d_gene: TRBD1
len: 13
v_gene: TRBV10-1
j_gene: TRBJ1-1
CDR3aa: CASSEWDRGHAFF
CDR3nt: TGCGCCAGCAGTGAGTGGGACAGGGGGCACGCTTTCTTT

abundance: few
d_gene: TRBD1
len: 14
v_gene: TRBV5-6
j_gene: TRBJ1-4
CDR3aa: CASSTGTETEKLFF
CDR3nt: TGTGCCAGCAGTACCGGGACAGAGACTGAAAAACTGTTTTTT

abundance: -
d_gene: -
len: 13
v_gene: TRBV5-1
j_gene: TRBJ1-1
CDR3aa: CASSLGGITEAFF
CDR3nt: TGCGCCAGCAGCTTGGGAGGGATCACTGAAGCTTTCTTT